This T cell receptor beta chain was sequenced for a study of OX40 agonist ivuxolimab in advanced cancers. Study-level findings and limits: Normalized T-cell clonal expansion was also low in some nonresponders.

This clone appeared a few times. Its antigen is unknown. V shed 5 bases and J shed 1 base, with 9 bases lying between them. This CDR3 region has 13 residues. Germline CDR1 SGHNT, CDR2 YYREEE (reference sequence). Some clones are missing from TCRdb's copy, which holds only in-frame ones; the method was immunoSEQ multiplex PCR. Found here are 35,000 or so clones, 82% of them singletons; the top ten hold around 1.8%. At baseline, cycle 4 day 1, and cycle 7 day 1, blood was sampled. The specimen was CD4+ or CD8+ T cells sorted from blood, collected in a trial of the OX40 agonist ivuxolimab. The receptor was isolated from an adult with an advanced solid tumor such as melanoma, head and neck, liver or kidney cancer. This chain uses TRBV5-4 with TRBJ1-1, with D possibly TRBD1 on 5 matching bases. This chain's CDR3 is CASRRTPNTEAFF. The CDR3 DNA sequence: TGTGCCAGCAGACGGACACCGAACACTGAAGCTTTCTTT.